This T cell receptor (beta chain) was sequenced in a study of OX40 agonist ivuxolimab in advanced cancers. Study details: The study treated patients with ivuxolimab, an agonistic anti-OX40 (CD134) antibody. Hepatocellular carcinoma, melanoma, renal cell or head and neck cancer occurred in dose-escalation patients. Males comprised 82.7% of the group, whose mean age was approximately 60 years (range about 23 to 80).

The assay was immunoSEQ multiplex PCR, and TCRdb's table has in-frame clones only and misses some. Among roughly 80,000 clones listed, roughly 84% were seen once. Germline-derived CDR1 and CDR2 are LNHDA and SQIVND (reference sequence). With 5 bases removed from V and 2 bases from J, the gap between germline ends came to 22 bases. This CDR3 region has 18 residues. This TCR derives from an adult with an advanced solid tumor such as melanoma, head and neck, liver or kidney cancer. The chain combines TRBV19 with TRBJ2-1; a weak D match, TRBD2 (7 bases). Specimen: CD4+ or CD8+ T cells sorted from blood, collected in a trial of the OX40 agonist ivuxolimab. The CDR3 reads CASSPRGPGRNPYNEQFF. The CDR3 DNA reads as TGTGCCAGTAGTCCCCGGGGGCCCGGGAGGAATCCCTACAATGAGCAGTTCTTC. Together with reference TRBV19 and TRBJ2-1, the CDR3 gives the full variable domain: DGGITQSPKYLFRKEGQNVTLSCEQNLNHDAMYWYRQDPGQGLRLIYYSQIVNDFQKGDIAEGYSVSREKKESFPLTVTSAQKNPTAFYLCASSPRGPGRNPYNEQFFGPGTRLTVL.